The present TCR beta chain was sequenced within a study of cytomegalovirus exposure and HLA in healthy donors. The PCR had 60 Vbeta and 13 Jbeta primers. Sequencing was performed with immunoSEQ multiplex PCR; in TCRdb, only in-frame clones are kept and a portion is missing. Among about 160,000 clones, around 85% were seen once, and the ten largest hold 1%. Sequencing was performed on PBMCs. This TCR derives from a boy aged 2-15 years in good health and CMV-seronegative.

This CDR3 is CAISGPDSTRQETQYF. The DNA of the CDR3 is TGTGCCATCAGTGGCCCCGACAGTACCCGCCAAGAGACCCAGTACTTC. V and J are TRBV10-3 and TRBJ2-5; TRBD1 might be the D (5 bases). The CDR3 sequence is 16 residues long. In germline, CDR1 is ENHRY, CDR2 SYGVKD. V was shortened by 4 bases and J by 1 base, with 16 bases between the two germline ends.